This T cell receptor (beta chain) originates from a study of T-cell reconstitution after alpha-beta-depleted transplantation in children. General study points: There were reportedly several hundred expanded graft clones from which alpha-beta T cells came about two months after transplant. Newly produced T cells mostly provided counts and TCRbeta diversity after one year, as hyperexpanded clones declined. Recipient T cells and thymic progenitors that survived were the source of the high TCRbeta diversity seen at day 60 in some patients.

It was with unique molecular identifiers that the TCRbeta library was prepared. TCRdb recomputed calls from the PCR reads with MiXCR, one row per CDR3 protein. The sample holds about 1,000,000 distinct CDR3 sequences, under 30% seen once. V was cut by 2 bases and J by 6 bases, with 11 bases left in between. Germline loops: CDR1 MNHEY, CDR2 SVGAGI. The CDR3 length is 14 residues. As for this clonotype: What it binds is unknown.

This chain joins TRBV6-5 and TRBJ1-5, with unresolved D. This clonotype originated in a boy under two years old who had a stem cell transplant for SCID, so the T cells may come from the graft donor. Material: PBMCs, mostly from graft donor cells, obtained 360 days after TCRalphabeta/CD19-depleted stem cell transplant. The CDR3 bases are TGTGCCAGCAGTTACGTCGAGGGTGGTCAGCCCCAGCATTTT. Translating gives CASSYVEGGQPQHF.